This entry concerns a single T cell receptor (beta chain). Antigen specificity is unknown. Sequencing used immunoSEQ multiplex PCR; TCRdb keeps in-frame clones, though not all of them. The sample has more than 850,000 clones; 78% are singletons. These data are taken from a study of shared clonotypes between healthy human individuals. Regarding the study as a whole: It was the non-shared clonotypes that had lower generation probabilities than clonotypes shared by all four donors. Naive CD4 clonotype sharing across several donors was 4% to 5.5%. At large depth, rarefaction still showed sorted-subset sequencing to be incomplete. Limited genetic and exposure-history diversity came from having few donors.

V lost 0 bases, J lost 0 bases, and 10 bases lay in between. Germline CDR1 reads SGDLS; CDR2 reads YYNGEE. The CDR3 contains 15 residues. This TCR came from a man between 18 and 29 years old in good health. Some clones in this sample may be carry-over from other donors' samples. The V gene is TRBV9, the J gene TRBJ2-7; D not certain. Sequenced: memory CD4+ T cells from PBMCs. Specified subset: CD45RA-negative fraction. This CDR3 is CASSVGSDISYEQYF. The DNA for the CDR3 is TGTGCCAGCAGCGTAGGGTCAGACATCTCCTACGAGCAGTACTTC.